A single sample gave rise to the 4 T cell receptor beta chains below, sequenced in a study. MiXCR, run by TCRdb on the RT-PCR reads, gives a single entry per CDR3 protein. The table includes around 700,000 distinct CDR3 sequences, about 14% detected once. Source material: memory CD4+ T cells from blood. The receptors originated from a female donor in good health, serving as a healthy control.

V usage is TRBV4-3 and J usage is TRBJ2-1; D could derive from TRBD1 or TRBD2 (5 bases each). The germline gives CDR1 LGHNA, CDR2 YSLEER. Trimming took 0 bases from V and 9 from J, leaving 15 bases between them. The CDR3 runs 15 residues. CDR3 protein: CASSQDQGLGVEQFF. As DNA, the CDR3 is TGCGCCAGCAGCCAAGACCAGGGCCTGGGGGTTGAGCAGTTCTTC.

This clonotype was observed at least ten times. V gene TRBV11-2 combines with J gene TRBJ2-6; 10 bases match TRBD1. The CDR3 consists of 15 residues. Germline loops: CDR1 SGHAT, CDR2 FQNNGV. The CDR3 sequence is CATGGERSGANVLTF. The CDR3, as DNA: TGTGCGACAGGGGGCGAACGCTCTGGGGCCAACGTCCTGACTTTC.

This clonotype was seen many times. V usage is TRBV7-2 and J usage is TRBJ2-7, with 7 bases fitting TRBD1. Per germline, CDR1 SGHTA and CDR2 FQGNSA. V was pared by 2 bases and J by 4 bases, with 5 bases of the junction left unmatched. The CDR3 runs to 14 residues. The CDR3 is CASSLLGGRYEQYF. The CDR3 DNA reads as TGTGCCAGCAGCTTACTAGGGGGCAGGTACGAGCAGTACTTC.

The chain uses TRBV12-3 or TRBV12-4 and TRBJ1-1; 8 positions match TRBD1. This CDR3 is built from 14 residues. Losses at the gene ends were 6 bases for V and 4 bases for J; bases not matched to a gene: 7. The CDR3 loop reads CASRVQDRVTEAFF. The CDR3, as DNA: TGTGCCAGCAGGGTTCAGGACAGGGTCACTGAAGCTTTCTTT.